These 28 T cell receptor beta chains came from one sample sequenced in a study of shared clonotypes between healthy human individuals. Method: immunoSEQ multiplex PCR; TCRdb's copy keeps in-frame clones and lacks some. The sample includes over a million clones, around 82% of them seen just once. Sequencing used memory CD4+ T cells from PBMCs. The subset is: CD45RA-negative fraction. The receptors come from a man between 18 and 29 years old in good health. Some clones in this sample may be carry-over from other donors' samples.

This clone was picked up a small number of times. The V call is TRBV6-5, the J call TRBJ1-2; D remains unclear. Trimming took off 6 bases at V and 2 bases at J, with 7 bases between the two ends. CDR3 length: 12 amino acids. Germline CDR1 MNHEY, CDR2 SVGAGI. The CDR3 is CASRAGNYGYTF. In nucleotides, the CDR3 is TGTGCCAGCAGAGCGGGGAACTATGGCTACACCTTC.

This clone has a handful of counts. The V and J genes are TRBV7-9 and TRBJ2-2; 11 nucleotides align to TRBD2. Germline values: CDR1 SEHNR, CDR2 FQNEAQ (reference sequence). This CDR3 is 18 amino acids long. J was trimmed by 4 bases and V by 5 bases; bases with no gene match: 12. This chain's CDR3 is CASSRGLAGPPTTGELFF. In DNA, the CDR3 is TGTGCCAGCAGCCGAGGACTAGCGGGTCCCCCCACCACCGGGGAGCTGTTTTTT.

The V call is TRBV2, the J call TRBJ2-2, with 7 bases identical to TRBD1. CDR1 is SNHLY, CDR2 FYNNEI, per germline. V trimming: 5 bases; J trimming: 1 base; junction bases outside the gene matches: 4. This CDR3 is built from 15 residues. DNA of the CDR3: TGTGCCAGCAGTCGACAGGGTTTGAACACCGGGGAGCTGTTTTTT. This gives the protein CASSRQGLNTGELFF.

This clone showed up just once. V usage is TRBV27 and J usage is TRBJ1-1, with D possibly being TRBD1 (6 bases). The germline V and J ends were trimmed by 5 bases and 4 bases, with 17 bases remaining between them. This CDR3 region has 15 residues. Germline CDR1 reads MNHEY; CDR2 reads SMNVEV (reference sequence). The CDR3 protein is CASSPSNRDGTEAFF. The CDR3 DNA reads TGTGCCAGCAGTCCTTCAAACAGGGATGGCACTGAAGCTTTCTTT.

J is TRBJ2-7 and V is TRBV9; D uncertain. Germline CDR1 is SGDLS and CDR2 is YYNGEE. The CDR3 is 13 residues long. The V and J ends lost 4 bases and 5 bases respectively, with 13 bases between them. The chain's CDR3 is CASSPRMADEQYF. DNA of the CDR3: TGTGCCAGCAGCCCCCGCATGGCCGACGAGCAGTACTTC. The complete variable domain, with remaining parts taken from reference TRBV9 and TRBJ2-7, reads DSGVTQTPKHLITATGQRVTLRCSPRSGDLSVYWYQQSLDQGLQFLIQYYNGEERAKGNILERFSAQQFPDLHSELNLSSLELGDSALYFCASSPRMADEQYFGPGTRLTVT.

The J gene is TRBJ1-2, the V gene TRBV4-2, with 10 nucleotides matching TRBD1. The trim removed 3 bases at V and 6 bases at J, leaving 7 bases unmatched. This CDR3 spans 15 amino acids. The germline V gene encodes CDR1 LGHNA and CDR2 YNFKEQ. The CDR3 DNA sequence: TGTGCCAGCAGCCAGGGGACAGGGGAGTACCATGGCTACACCTTC. Protein: CASSQGTGEYHGYTF.

This clone was seen a handful of times. The chain combines TRBV28 with TRBJ1-2; D is perhaps TRBD1 (5 bases). The germline CDR1 and CDR2 sequences are MDHEN and SYDVKM. The V end lost 0 bases, the J end lost 4 bases, and 12 bases lay between the germline ends. The CDR3 sequence is 15 residues long. In DNA, the CDR3 is TGTGCCAGCAGTTTATGGCTTCGGGACTCCTATGGCTACACCTTC. It specifies CASSLWLRDSYGYTF.

The chain couples TRBV7-8 to TRBJ2-7, with D possibly TRBD1 on 5 matching bases. The CDR3 loop spans 15 amino acids. The germline CDR1 and CDR2 sequences are SGHVS and FQNEAQ. The V gene lost 3 bases and the J gene lost 2 bases, with 14 bases spanning the gap. This chain's CDR3 is CASSFGRVSTYEQYF. The CDR3 region has the DNA TGTGCCAGCAGCTTTGGCAGGGTGTCCACCTACGAGCAGTACTTC. The full variable domain, rest sourced from reference TRBV7-8 and TRBJ2-7, is GAGVSQSPRYKVAKRGQDVALRCDPISGHVSLFWYQQALGQGPEFLTYFQNEAQLDKSGLPSDRFFAERPEGSVSTLKIQRTQQEDSAVYLCASSFGRVSTYEQYFGPGTRLTVT.

The rearrangement uses TRBV15 and TRBJ2-1; 13 bases match TRBD2. Germline CDR1 and CDR2: LNHNV and YYDKDF (reference sequence). The J segment lost 6 bases and the V segment lost 3 bases, leaving 5 bases of the junction unmatched. The CDR3 length is 16 residues. In nucleotides, the CDR3 is TGTGCCACCAGCAGGAGGACTAGCGGGAGTCTCAATGAGCAGTTCTTC. Its translation: CATSRRTSGSLNEQFF. The variable domain in full, completed from reference TRBV15 and TRBJ2-1, reads DAMVIQNPRYQVTQFGKPVTLSCSQTLNHNVMYWYQQKSSQAPKLLFHYYDKDFNNEADTPDNFQSRRPNTSFCFLDIRSPGLGDTAMYLCATSRRTSGSLNEQFFGPGTRLTVL.

This sequence joins TRBV28 and TRBJ2-7, with TRBD1 matching over 9 bases. The CDR3 sequence is 15 residues long. Germline V gene lookup returns CDR1 MDHEN and CDR2 SYDVKM. V shed 2 bases and J 7 bases; nucleotides not matched to a gene: 9. CDR3 DNA: TGTGCCAGCAGTTTAAGGACAGGGGACCTCTGGGAGCAGTACTTC. Encoded protein: CASSLRTGDLWEQYF.

The chain couples TRBV5-1 to TRBJ2-6, with no clear D. The CDR3 consists of 17 residues. The V gene lost 4 bases and the J gene lost 0 bases, with 14 bases spanning the gap. Germline V lookup: CDR1 SGHRS, CDR2 YFSETQ. CDR3 nucleotide sequence: TGCGCCAGCAGCCCGGGCTTCGCCCCCTCTGGGGCCAACGTCCTGACTTTC. Translating it yields CASSPGFAPSGANVLTF.

The chain recombines TRBV7-3 with TRBJ2-1, with D perhaps TRBD1 (5 bases). V was pared by 3 bases and J by 5 bases, with 8 bases between. This CDR3 is 13 amino acids long. Germline V gene sequence: CDR1 SGHTA, CDR2 FQGTGA. The CDR3 loop reads CASSLDINNEQFF. The CDR3 bases are TGTGCCAGCAGCTTGGACATAAACAATGAGCAGTTCTTC.

The chain carries TRBV10-3 and TRBJ2-1, with 8 bases identical to TRBD2. The CDR3 spans 16 residues. With 1 base clipped from V and 0 bases from J, the junction kept 2 bases outside the gene matches. The V gene's germline CDR1 is ENHRY and CDR2 SYGVKD. The DNA of the CDR3 is TGTGCCATCAGTGAGTTAGCGGGAAGCTCCTACAATGAGCAGTTCTTC. This gives the protein CAISELAGSSYNEQFF.

As regards this clone: This may be a read error, as it is one base from a much larger clone. The genes are TRBV21-1 and TRBJ1-2; TRBD1 was called by the table and not checked on the DNA. TRBV21-1 is a known pseudogene. The CDR3 spans 11 residues. The CDR3 loop is CASRTGYGYTF. In nucleotides, the CDR3 is TGTGCCAGCAGGACAGGGTATGGCTACACCTTC.

A word on this clone: This clone may be a read error of a much larger clone one base away. The chain uses TRBV6-5 and TRBJ2-7; D is unclear. V lost 2 bases and J 0 bases, leaving 11 bases between the germline ends. The germline V gene encodes CDR1 MNHEY and CDR2 SVGAGI. CDR3 length: 15 amino acids. This CDR3 is CASSYPIGDSYEQYF. The CDR3 bases are TGTGCCAGCAGTTACCCGATTGGGGACTCCTACGAGCAGTACTTC.

The J gene is TRBJ1-2, the V gene TRBV18, with a tentative D call TRBD1 (5 bases). CDR3 length equals 12 residues. V lost 6 bases and J lost 0, with 5 bases in between. Per the germline V gene, CDR1 is KGHSH and CDR2 is LQKENI. This chain's CDR3 is CASSGANYGYTF. In DNA form, the CDR3 reads TGTGCCAGCTCGGGGGCTAACTATGGCTACACCTTC.

This clone was seen only once. The chain carries TRBV5-4 and TRBJ1-5, with 10 bases identical to TRBD1. The CDR3 totals 16 residues. Germline loops: CDR1 SGHNT, CDR2 YYREEE (reference sequence). V shed 4 bases and J 5 bases; nucleotides not matched to a gene: 9. The CDR3 nucleotides read TGTGCCAGCAGCCAAGGGGGGACAGGGGCCTATCAGCCCCAGCATTTT. This sequence encodes CASSQGGTGAYQPQHF.

The chain is built from TRBV5-1 and TRBJ2-5; 9 positions match TRBD2. J lost 2 bases, V lost 3 bases, and 14 bases had no gene match. The CDR3 contains 18 residues. The germline V gene has CDR1 SGHRS and CDR2 YFSETQ. The DNA of the CDR3 is TGCGCCAGCAGCTCCCGAATTGGGCTAGCGGGACCTCAAGAGACCCAGTACTTC. Translating gives CASSSRIGLAGPQETQYF.

This chain uses TRBV27 with TRBJ1-4; maybe TRBD1 (5 bases). The V gene's germline CDR1 is MNHEY and CDR2 SMNVEV (reference sequence). V shed 7 bases and J shed 10 bases, with 19 bases lying between them. This CDR3 has 14 residues. CDR3 in amino acids: CASTQGRLSGKLFF. DNA of the CDR3: TGTGCCAGCACCCAGGGCAGGTTGAGTGGAAAACTGTTTTTT. Complete variable domain (other parts from reference TRBV27 and TRBJ1-4): EAQVTQNPRYLITVTGKKLTVTCSQNMNHEYMSWYRQDPGLGLRQIYYSMNVEVTDKGDVPEGYKVSRKEKRNFPLILESPSPNQTSLYFCASTQGRLSGKLFFGSGTQLSVL.

This rearrangement joins TRBV28 to TRBJ2-5; TRBD1 might be the D (6 bases). V was cut by 6 bases and J by 2 bases, with 13 bases left in between. Per germline, CDR1 MDHEN and CDR2 SYDVKM. This CDR3 spans 14 amino acids. The CDR3 sequence is CASSKGQSQETQYF. The CDR3 bases are TGTGCCAGCAGCAAAGGACAGAGTCAAGAGACCCAGTACTTC.

The chain joins TRBV11-2 to TRBJ2-7; D possibly corresponds to TRBD1 (6 bases). Deletions cut 5 bases from V and 3 bases from J, with 23 bases between. The CDR3 loop spans 17 amino acids. The germline V gene has CDR1 SGHAT and CDR2 FQNNGV. The CDR3 spells CASSAGAVRGFLYEQYF. The CDR3 DNA is TGTGCCAGCAGCGCGGGCGCCGTCAGGGGTTTTCTCTACGAGCAGTACTTC.

This clone was recorded only once. This sample also contains other DNA sequences that code for the same CDR3. The rearrangement joins TRBV2 to TRBJ2-1; a possible D gene is TRBD2 (5 bases). Trimming took off 6 bases at V and 4 bases at J, with 10 bases between the two ends. Per the germline V gene, CDR1 is SNHLY and CDR2 is FYNNEI. CDR3 length equals 13 residues. CDR3 region: CASRPGSYNEQFF. The CDR3 nucleotides read TGTGCCAGCAGACCGGGATCTTACAATGAGCAGTTCTTC. Looking up the rest from reference TRBV2 and TRBJ2-1 gives the full variable domain: EPEVTQTPSHQVTQMGQEVILRCVPISNHLYFYWYRQILGQKVEFLVSFYNNEISEKSEIFDDQFSVERPDGSNFTLKIRSTKLEDSAMYFCASRPGSYNEQFFGPGTRLTVL.

The CDR3 protein is CASSIGRSMDIQYF. CDR3 in DNA: TGTGCCAGTAGTATAGGCAGATCGATGGACATTCAGTACTTC. The J gene is TRBJ2-4, the V gene TRBV19; D call uncertain. The CDR3 runs 14 residues. Deletions cut 1 base from V and 8 bases from J, with 12 bases between. Germline CDR1 is LNHDA and CDR2 is SQIVND (reference sequence).

This clone appeared a few times. The rearrangement joins TRBV30 to TRBJ1-2; D unclear. Trimming shortened V by 3 bases and J by 7 bases, and 12 bases separated the two germline ends. Germline V gene data show CDR1 as GTSNPN and CDR2 as SVGIG (reference sequence). The CDR3 is made up of 12 amino acids. CDR3 protein: CAWRGRISGYTF. In DNA, the CDR3 is TGTGCCTGGAGAGGCCGAATTAGTGGCTACACCTTC.

The chain links TRBV7-9 to TRBJ1-5; TRBD1 is a possible D gene (5 bases). Between the trimmed V and J ends, which lost 1 base and 6 bases, there was a span of 16 bases. Germline CDR1 reads SEHNR; CDR2 reads FQNEAQ (reference sequence). This CDR3 comprises 16 residues. CDR3 in amino acids: CASSLEWGVVGQPQHF. Here the CDR3 DNA reads TGTGCCAGCAGCTTAGAATGGGGGGTGGTGGGTCAGCCCCAGCATTTT. Together with reference TRBV7-9 and TRBJ1-5, the CDR3 gives the full variable domain: DTGVSQNPRHKITKRGQNVTFRCDPISEHNRLYWYRQTLGQGPEFLTYFQNEAQLEKSRLLSDRFSAERPKGSFSTLEIQRTEQGDSAMYLCASSLEWGVVGQPQHFGDGTRLSIL.

The table lists this clone with many counts. CDR3 region: CASSLQGNAHGYTF. Written as DNA, the CDR3 is TGTGCCAGTAGCTTACAGGGGAACGCACATGGCTACACCTTC. The genes are TRBV19 and TRBJ1-2; 7 positions match TRBD1. Trimming removed 6 bases from V and 6 bases from J; junction bases left unmatched: 10. The CDR3 loop spans 14 amino acids. Per germline, CDR1 LNHDA and CDR2 SQIVND (reference sequence).

This clone has just one count. The gene calls are TRBV28 and TRBJ1-1; D not certain. Germline assignment: CDR1 MDHEN and CDR2 SYDVKM. The CDR3 is 14 amino acids. Deletions cut 2 bases from V and 0 bases from J, with 7 bases between. DNA of the CDR3: TGTGCCAGCAGTTTAGGGAGTTTGAACACTGAAGCTTTCTTT. The encoded protein is CASSLGSLNTEAFF.

The genes are TRBV30 and TRBJ2-6; D is perhaps TRBD1 (6 bases). The V gene lost 4 bases and the J gene lost 0 bases, with 13 bases spanning the gap. The CDR3 has 16 amino acids. The V gene's germline CDR1 is GTSNPN and CDR2 SVGIG (reference sequence). CDR3 coding DNA: TGTGCCTGGAACAGGGACCGACCCTCTGGGGCCAACGTCCTGACTTTC. This codes for CAWNRDRPSGANVLTF.